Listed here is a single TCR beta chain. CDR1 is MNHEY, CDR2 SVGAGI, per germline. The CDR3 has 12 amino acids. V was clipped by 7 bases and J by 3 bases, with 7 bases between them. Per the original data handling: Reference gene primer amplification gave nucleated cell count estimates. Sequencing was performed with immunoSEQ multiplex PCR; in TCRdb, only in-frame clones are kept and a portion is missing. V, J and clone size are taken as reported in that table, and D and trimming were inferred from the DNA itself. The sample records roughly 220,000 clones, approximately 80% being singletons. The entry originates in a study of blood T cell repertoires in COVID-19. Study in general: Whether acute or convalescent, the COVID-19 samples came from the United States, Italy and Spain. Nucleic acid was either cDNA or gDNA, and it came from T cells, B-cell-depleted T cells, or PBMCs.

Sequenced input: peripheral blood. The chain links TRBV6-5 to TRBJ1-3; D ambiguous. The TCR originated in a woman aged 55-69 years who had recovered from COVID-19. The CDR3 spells CASTLVGNTIYF. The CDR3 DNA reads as TGTGCCAGCACCTTAGTTGGAAACACCATATATTTT.